The 25 T cell receptor beta chains reported below all come from one sample, sequenced in a study of blood T cell repertoires in COVID-19 (dated by TCRdb to 2020 to 2021). The receptor library was made with the immunoSEQ multiplex PCR assay. In TCRdb, the immuneACCESS table is reduced to in-frame sequences with V and J assigned. These tables do not hold every clone; where another copy was compared, an unresolved V gene accounts for under half, and the others remain unexplained. For this sample the table gives fewer than 200,000 clones, of which under 85% were detected only once. The leading ten clones occupy 9.5% to 15% of the sample. The specimen was PBMCs or T cells enriched from blood (not recorded which). The source of these receptors is a man between 45 and 60 years old who had recovered from COVID-19.

This chain links TRBV24-1 with TRBJ2-3, with 9 bases that match TRBD2. The CDR3 consists of 10 residues. Per the germline V gene, CDR1 is KGHDR and CDR2 is SFDVKD. Trimming removed 12 bases from V and 6 bases from J; junction bases left unmatched: 0. The CDR3 here is CAAGGDTQYF. CDR3 nucleotides: TGTGCCGCGGGGGGGGATACGCAGTATTTT.

V gene TRBV7-2 combines with J gene TRBJ1-4; weak D call: TRBD1 (6 bases). Trimming pared 6 bases from V and 13 bases from J, leaving 15 bases between. CDR3 length equals 12 residues. The germline CDR1 and CDR2 sequences are SGHTA and FQGNSA. Written as DNA, the CDR3 is TGTGCCAGCAGAAAACAGGGATCACGACTGTTTTTT. Its translation: CASRKQGSRLFF.

The chain joins TRBV30 to TRBJ1-1; 9 bases match TRBD1. V trimming: 6 bases; J trimming: 6 bases; junction bases outside the gene matches: 8. The CDR3 has 13 residues. Germline V gene lookup returns CDR1 GTSNPN and CDR2 SVGIG (reference sequence). The chain's CDR3 is CACTDRGKAEAFF. DNA for the CDR3: TGTGCCTGCACGGACAGGGGTAAGGCTGAAGCTTTCTTT. Based on the CDR3 plus reference TRBV30 and TRBJ1-1, the full variable domain is SQTIHQWPATLVQPVGSPLSLECTVEGTSNPNLYWYRQAAGRGLQLLFYSVGIGQISSEVPQNLSASRPQDRQFILSSKKLLLSDSGFYLCACTDRGKAEAFFGQGTRLTVV.

The chain uses TRBV2 and TRBJ1-6; the D gene is possibly TRBD1 (5 bases). In germline, CDR1 is SNHLY, CDR2 FYNNEI. V lost 4 bases to trimming and J lost 9 bases, with 16 bases between them. The CDR3 has 15 amino acids. For the CDR3, the DNA is TGTGCCAGCAGTGGGGGCCAGATCCAGAGTTCACCCCTCCACTTT. Translation: CASSGGQIQSSPLHF.

This chain connects TRBV28 to TRBJ1-2, with 7 bases fitting TRBD1. The CDR3 covers 12 residues. In germline, CDR1 is MDHEN, CDR2 SYDVKM. V trimming: 7 bases; J trimming: 7 bases; junction bases outside the gene matches: 6. Written as DNA, the CDR3 is TGTGCCAGCACCAGACAGGGACCTGGCTACACCTTC. Residues: CASTRQGPGYTF.

This clone was seen more than once but under ten times. The rearrangement joins TRBV28 to TRBJ1-2; weak D call: TRBD1 (6 bases). V was trimmed by 5 bases and J by 3 bases, leaving 13 bases between them. The CDR3 has 14 residues. CDR1 MDHEN and CDR2 SYDVKM come from the germline V gene. The CDR3, as DNA: TGTGCCAGCAGTGCCCCACAGGGACACTATGGCTACACCTTC. This gives the protein CASSAPQGHYGYTF.

This clone was observed a handful of times. The chain joins TRBV5-1 to TRBJ2-7, with 8 nucleotides matching TRBD1. In germline, CDR1 is SGHRS, CDR2 YFSETQ. This CDR3 comprises 14 residues. After removal of 2 bases from V and 3 bases from J, the junction contained 4 bases not matched to a gene. CDR3 sequence reads: CASSFSTGGYEQYF. The CDR3 DNA reads TGCGCCAGCAGCTTCAGCACAGGGGGCTACGAGCAGTACTTC. The entire variable domain, with the rest obtained from reference TRBV5-1 and TRBJ2-7, is as follows: KAGVTQTPRYLIKTRGQQVTLSCSPISGHRSVSWYQQTPGQGLQFLFEYFSETQRNKGNFPGRFSGRQFSNSRSEMNVSTLELGDSALYLCASSFSTGGYEQYFGPGTRLTVT.

CDR3 amino acids: CASSPRGTKETQYF. CDR3 coding DNA: TGTGCCAGCTCACCAAGAGGCACTAAAGAGACCCAGTACTTC. The V and J genes are TRBV18 and TRBJ2-5; D is ambiguous. The length of the CDR3 is 14 residues. Germline V gives CDR1 KGHSH, CDR2 LQKENI. The V end lost 2 bases, the J end lost 3 bases, and 10 bases lay between the germline ends.

This chain joins TRBV7-3 and TRBJ1-6; 9 bases are a match to TRBD1. Germline CDR1 reads SGHTA; CDR2 reads FQGTGA. CDR3 size: 16 residues. V shed 1 base and J 5 bases; nucleotides not matched to a gene: 3. The CDR3 DNA reads TGTGCCAGCAGCTTAATTGGACAGGGGCATAATTCACCCCTCCACTTT. Amino acid sequence: CASSLIGQGHNSPLHF. Full variable domain (outside the CDR3, taken from reference TRBV7-3 and TRBJ1-6): GAGVSQTPSNKVTEKGKYVELRCDPISGHTALYWYRQSLGQGPEFLIYFQGTGAADDSGLPNDRFFAVRPEGSVSTLKIQRTERGDSAVYLCASSLIGQGHNSPLHFGNGTRLTVT.

This chain uses TRBV5-4 with TRBJ1-2, with a tentative D call TRBD1 (5 bases). The CDR3 spans 14 residues. The V and J ends lost 4 bases and 4 bases respectively, with 14 bases between them. CDR1 and CDR2 from the germline V gene are SGHNT and YYREEE (reference sequence). This CDR3 reads CASSTGAGIYGYTF. CDR3 DNA sequence: TGTGCCAGCAGCACTGGGGCAGGGATCTATGGCTACACCTTC.

The rearrangement uses TRBV6-4 and TRBJ2-1, with D possibly being TRBD2 (5 bases). The V gene's germline CDR1 is MRHNA and CDR2 SNTAGT. Trimming took 6 bases from V and 0 from J, leaving 12 bases between them. This CDR3 is built from 15 residues. DNA for the CDR3: TGTGCCAGCAGAAAGGACTTCGGCTCCTACAATGAGCAGTTCTTC. This encodes CASRKDFGSYNEQFF.

This chain uses TRBV12-3 or TRBV12-4 with TRBJ1-2; D gene unclear. Trimming removed 5 bases from V and 7 bases from J, with 14 bases in between. The CDR3 runs to 13 residues. The CDR3 loop reads CASSLKSWAGYTF. The DNA of the CDR3 is TGTGCCAGCAGTCTCAAGAGCTGGGCTGGCTACACCTTC.

The chain recombines TRBV27 with TRBJ1-4; D gene uncertain. The CDR3 spans 16 residues. Germline V gene sequence: CDR1 MNHEY, CDR2 SMNVEV (reference sequence). Trimming cost V 1 base and J 0 bases, with 9 bases left between them. CDR3 in amino acids: CASSLFVGATNEKLFF. The CDR3 bases are TGTGCCAGCAGTTTATTCGTCGGGGCAACTAATGAAAAACTGTTTTTT.

This chain links TRBV3-1 (or the pseudogene TRBV3-2) with TRBJ1-1; D unresolved. V lost 0 bases and J lost 0, with 11 bases in between. Germline CDR1 is LGHDT and CDR2 is YNNKEL (reference sequence). This CDR3 is 16 amino acids long. The DNA of the CDR3 is TGTGCCAGCAGCCAAGAAGCGGGTGGCATGAACACTGAAGCTTTCTTT. It is translated as CASSQEAGGMNTEAFF.

V usage is TRBV5-6 and J usage is TRBJ1-6, with a tentative D call TRBD1 (6 bases). The CDR3 loop spans 16 amino acids. Germline V gene sequence: CDR1 SGHDT, CDR2 YYEEEE. V was clipped by 1 base and J by 3 bases, with 11 bases between them. CDR3: CASSLYPGDYNSPLHF. CDR3 in DNA: TGTGCCAGCAGCTTGTACCCAGGGGACTATAATTCACCCCTCCACTTT.

In the case of this clone: One junction end disagrees with the germline gene, perhaps due to a read error. CDR3 protein: CASRDPRSLDRYAVF. The CDR3 nucleotides read TGTGCCAGCAGAGACCCCAGGAGTCTGGACAGATACGCAGTATTT. This chain links TRBV6-7 with TRBJ2-3; weak D call: TRBD1 (6 bases). TRBV6-7 counts as an open reading frame of uncertain function. The CDR3 is 15 amino acids.

The chain recombines TRBV11-1 with TRBJ1-5; D perhaps matches TRBD1 (5 bases). Per the germline V gene, CDR1 is SGHAT and CDR2 is FQDESV (reference sequence). V was cut by 5 bases and J by 3 bases, with 8 bases left in between. The CDR3 has 13 amino acids. CDR3 bases: TGTGCCAGCAGCAGGGGATACAATCAGCCCCAGCATTTT. Protein: CASSRGYNQPQHF.

V gene TRBV5-1 combines with J gene TRBJ1-1, with D possibly being TRBD1 (6 bases). Trimming removed 5 bases at V and 6 bases at J, with 14 bases between. Germline V gene data show CDR1 as SGHRS and CDR2 as YFSETQ. CDR3 length: 13 residues. The CDR3 spells CASSFGAGAEAFF. In nucleotides, the CDR3 is TGCGCCAGCAGTTTCGGGGCAGGGGCTGAAGCTTTCTTT.

The rearrangement uses TRBV7-9 and TRBJ2-7; 9 positions agree with TRBD1. CDR1 SEHNR and CDR2 FQNEAQ come from the germline V gene (reference sequence). V was clipped by 5 bases and J by 5 bases; unmatched bases: 7. The CDR3 extends over 14 amino acids. The CDR3 loop is CASSSRDRDNEQYF. The CDR3 DNA reads as TGTGCCAGCAGCAGTAGGGACAGGGATAACGAGCAGTACTTC. Supplemented by reference TRBV7-9 and TRBJ2-7, the full variable domain reads DTGVSQNPRHKITKRGQNVTFRCDPISEHNRLYWYRQTLGQGPEFLTYFQNEAQLEKSRLLSDRFSAERPKGSFSTLEIQRTEQGDSAMYLCASSSRDRDNEQYFGPGTRLTVT.

The J gene is TRBJ2-3, the V gene TRBV7-9; 8 positions agree with TRBD2. The ends lost 4 bases at V and 1 base at J; junction bases unmatched: 7. Germline CDR1 reads SEHNR; CDR2 reads FQNEAQ (reference sequence). The CDR3 has 16 amino acids. Written as DNA, the CDR3 is TGTGCCAGCAGCTCGCCCGGGGGGGTGGGCACAGATACGCAGTATTTT. Translation gives CASSSPGGVGTDTQYF.

Ten or more counts support this clone. The J gene is TRBJ2-3, the V gene TRBV6-1; 12 bases are shared with TRBD1. CDR1 and CDR2 from the germline V gene are MNHNS and SASEGT. This CDR3 is 18 amino acids long. V lost 2 bases to trimming and J lost 3 bases; unmatched junction nucleotides: 9. The CDR3 region is CASSEYPPGQGATDTQYF. Here the CDR3 DNA reads TGTGCCAGCAGTGAATACCCCCCGGGACAGGGGGCAACAGATACGCAGTATTTT.

This rearrangement joins TRBV3-1 (or the pseudogene TRBV3-2) to TRBJ1-4; tentative D call: TRBD1 (5 bases). The ends were cut back, 0 bases at V and 0 bases at J, with 17 bases in the middle. Looked up from germline, CDR1 is LGHDT and CDR2 is YNNKEL (reference sequence). The CDR3 is 19 residues long. The CDR3 DNA sequence: TGTGCCAGCAGCCAAGAAGGGGCAGGGAGGGTCGCAACTAATGAAAAACTGTTTTTT. It yields the protein CASSQEGAGRVATNEKLFF.

The chain uses TRBV5-1 and TRBJ2-5, with D tentatively TRBD1 (5 bases). Germline lookup yields CDR1 SGHRS and CDR2 YFSETQ. V lost 4 bases and J lost 4, with 8 bases in between. The CDR3 runs 12 residues. CDR3: CASSIDRETQYF. The CDR3 DNA sequence: TGCGCCAGCAGCATTGACAGAGAGACCCAGTACTTC. Filled out from reference TRBV5-1 and TRBJ2-5, the complete variable domain reads KAGVTQTPRYLIKTRGQQVTLSCSPISGHRSVSWYQQTPGQGLQFLFEYFSETQRNKGNFPGRFSGRQFSNSRSEMNVSTLELGDSALYLCASSIDRETQYFGPGTRLLVL.

The genes are TRBV7-2 and TRBJ2-7; 10 bases are a match to TRBD1. Germline assignment: CDR1 SGHTA and CDR2 FQGNSA. V gave up 4 bases and J gave up 3 bases; unmatched junction bases: 3. This CDR3 comprises 14 residues. CDR3 in amino acids: CASSSGQGYYEQYF. The CDR3 coding sequence is TGTGCCAGCAGCTCGGGACAGGGGTACTACGAGCAGTACTTC.

The rearrangement joins TRBV5-1 to TRBJ2-2; a possible D gene is TRBD2 (5 bases). CDR1 and CDR2 from the germline V gene are SGHRS and YFSETQ. V lost 5 bases, J lost 4 bases, and 6 bases lay in between. This CDR3 contains 12 residues. CDR3 loop: CASRRGTGELFF. CDR3 nucleotide sequence: TGCGCCAGCAGACGGGGCACCGGGGAGCTGTTTTTT.